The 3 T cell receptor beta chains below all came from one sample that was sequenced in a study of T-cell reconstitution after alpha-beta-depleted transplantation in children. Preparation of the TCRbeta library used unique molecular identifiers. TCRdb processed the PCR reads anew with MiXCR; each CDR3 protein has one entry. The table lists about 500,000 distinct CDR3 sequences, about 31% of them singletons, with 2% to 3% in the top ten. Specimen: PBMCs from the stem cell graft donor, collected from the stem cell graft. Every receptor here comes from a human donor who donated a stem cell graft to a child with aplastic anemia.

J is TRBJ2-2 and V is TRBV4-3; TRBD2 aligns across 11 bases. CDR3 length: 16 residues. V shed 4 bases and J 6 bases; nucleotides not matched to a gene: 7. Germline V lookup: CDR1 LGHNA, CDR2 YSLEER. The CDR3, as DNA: TGCGCCAGCAGCCTTAGCGGGAGGGCAGGGTCCGGGGAGCTGTTTTTT. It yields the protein CASSLSGRAGSGELFF.

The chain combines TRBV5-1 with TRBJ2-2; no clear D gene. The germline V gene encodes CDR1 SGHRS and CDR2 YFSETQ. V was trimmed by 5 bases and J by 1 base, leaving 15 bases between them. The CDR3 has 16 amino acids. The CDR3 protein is CASSYDPAWNTGELFF. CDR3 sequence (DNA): TGCGCCAGCAGTTACGATCCAGCGTGGAACACCGGGGAGCTGTTTTTT. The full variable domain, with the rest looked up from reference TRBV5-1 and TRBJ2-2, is KAGVTQTPRYLIKTRGQQVTLSCSPISGHRSVSWYQQTPGQGLQFLFEYFSETQRNKGNFPGRFSGRQFSNSRSEMNVSTLELGDSALYLCASSYDPAWNTGELFFGEGSRLTVL.

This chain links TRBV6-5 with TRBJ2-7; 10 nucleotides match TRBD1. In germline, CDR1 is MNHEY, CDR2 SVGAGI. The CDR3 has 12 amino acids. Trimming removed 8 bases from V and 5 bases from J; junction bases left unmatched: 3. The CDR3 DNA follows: TGTGCCAGCGGGACAGGGGACCACGAGCAGTACTTC. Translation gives CASGTGDHEQYF.